Here is one T cell receptor (beta chain) with its context. These data originate in a study of blood T cell repertoires in COVID-19. Whole-study context: Whether acute or convalescent, the COVID-19 samples came from the United States, Italy and Spain. PBMCs, B-cell-depleted T cells, or T cells provided the cDNA or gDNA that made up the material.

Germline loops: CDR1 GTSNPN, CDR2 SVGIG (reference sequence). V shed 5 bases and J 0 bases; nucleotides not matched to a gene: 2. The CDR3 sequence is 14 residues long. Per the original data handling: Reference gene primer amplification gave estimated nucleated cell counts. Libraries were prepared by immunoSEQ multiplex PCR; TCRdb keeps only in-frame clonotypes and omits some of them. Clone size and the V and J calls come from that table; the DNA yielded D and trimming. This table has more than 85,000 clones, 82% appearing once. The TCR comes from a man between 65 and 85 years old with acute or convalescent COVID-19. V and J are TRBV30 and TRBJ2-2; the match to TRBD1 covers 8 bases. The sequenced sample was peripheral blood. The CDR3 sequence is CAWAGGANTGELFF. The CDR3 DNA sequence: TGTGCCTGGGCAGGGGGCGCGAACACCGGGGAGCTGTTTTTT.